The clone carrying this T cell receptor (beta chain) was counted ten times or more. Regions amplified from RNA transcripts were the TCR beta CDR3 regions. HTBI primers drove first-round RT-PCR of the TCR CDR3. Via MiXCR, TCRdb re-called the multiplex PCR reads, giving one row per CDR3 protein. The sample consists of a few hundred thousand distinct CDR3 sequences, about 15% of them appearing once. The study left out patients who had uncontrolled infection, other autoimmune disease, pregnancy or lactation. V was shortened by 0 bases and J by 0 bases, with 6 bases between the two germline ends. The CDR3 consists of 15 residues. CDR1 and CDR2 (germline): SGHRS, YFSETQ. This sample is part of a study of T cells in Graves' hyperthyroidism and ophthalmopathy.

The source of this sequence is a woman aged 18-29 years with Graves' hyperthyroidism. The chain combines TRBV5-1 with TRBJ1-4; no firm D call. The sample consisted of blood. This chain's CDR3 is CASSLGFSTNEKLFF. CDR3 nucleotide sequence: TGCGCCAGCAGCTTGGGTTTTTCAACTAATGAAAAACTGTTTTTT.